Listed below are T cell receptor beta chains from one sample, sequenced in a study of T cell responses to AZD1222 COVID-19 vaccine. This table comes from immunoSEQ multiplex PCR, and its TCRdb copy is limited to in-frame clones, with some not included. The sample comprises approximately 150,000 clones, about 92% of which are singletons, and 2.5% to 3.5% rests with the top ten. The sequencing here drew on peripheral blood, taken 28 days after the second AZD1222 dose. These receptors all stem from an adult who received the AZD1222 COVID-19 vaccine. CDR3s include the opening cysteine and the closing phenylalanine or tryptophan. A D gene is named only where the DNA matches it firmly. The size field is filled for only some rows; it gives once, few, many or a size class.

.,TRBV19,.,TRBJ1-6,TGTGCCAGTAGTATCCGCGCTTCGGACGCAACGCCCCTCCACTTT,CASSIRASDATPLHF
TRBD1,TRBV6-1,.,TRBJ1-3,TGTGCCAGCAGTGAACCCCGGGGACAGGCAGCTGGGGCTGGAAACACCATATATTTT,CASSEPRGQAAGAGNTIYF
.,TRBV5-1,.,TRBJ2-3,TGCGCCAGCAGCTTGGCCCGCGGGACCAGCACAGATACGCAGTATTTT,CASSLARGTSTDTQYF
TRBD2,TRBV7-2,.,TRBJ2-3,TGTGCCAGCAGCCCCCCGGATGGTCTAGCGGGAGAAGCAGATACGCAGTATTTT,CASSPPDGLAGEADTQYF
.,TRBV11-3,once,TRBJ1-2,TGTGCCAGCAGCTTAGATTCGGGGGTCAGCACCTTC,CASSLDSGVSTF
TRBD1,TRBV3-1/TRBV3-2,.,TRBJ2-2,TGTGCCAGCAGCTTCATAGGGGGCCTGAACACCGGGGAGCTGTTTTTT,CASSFIGGLNTGELFF
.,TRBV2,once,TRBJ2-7,TGTGCCAGCAATGGACAGTTCTCCTACGAGCAGTACTTC,CASNGQFSYEQYF
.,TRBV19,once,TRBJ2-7,TGTGCCAGTAGTATAGGCCGGGTCGGGGAGCAGTACTTC,CASSIGRVGEQYF
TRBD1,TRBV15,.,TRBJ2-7,TGTGCCACCAGCAGAGAATTTAGGGACAGGGTAACTCGCGGGGACTACGAGCAGTACTTC,CATSREFRDRVTRGDYEQYF
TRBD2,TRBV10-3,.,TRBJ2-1,TGTGCCATCAGTGAGTCTCTACTAGCGGGGCTGTACAATGAGCAGTTCTTC,CAISESLLAGLYNEQFF
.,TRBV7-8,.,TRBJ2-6,TGTGCCAGCAGCTTAGACCAAGGGGCCGGGGCCAACGTCCTGACTTTC,CASSLDQGAGANVLTF
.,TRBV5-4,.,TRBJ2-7,TGTGCCAGCAGCTTTGACGGGAGTGGGCAGTACTTC,CASSFDGSGQYF
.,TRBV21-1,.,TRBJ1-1,TGTGCCAGCAGCGCGCACAGGGGGCTGAGGACTGAAGCTTTCTTT,CASSAHRGLRTEAFF
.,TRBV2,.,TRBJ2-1,TGTGCCAGCAGTGAACCAGCGTATCCCGCCGTAAAAGACTACAATGAGCAGTTCTTC,CASSEPAYPAVKDYNEQFF
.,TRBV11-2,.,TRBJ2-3,TGTGCCAGCAGCTCATCGGGACCCCAGGAAGATACGCAGTATTTT,CASSSSGPQEDTQYF
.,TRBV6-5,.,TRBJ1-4,TGTGCCTCCCAGGGAGGTGATGAAAAACTGTTTTTT,CASQGGDEKLFF
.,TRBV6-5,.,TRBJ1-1,TGTGCCAGCAGTTACGCCGGTGGGCACACTGAAGCTTTCTTT,CASSYAGGHTEAFF
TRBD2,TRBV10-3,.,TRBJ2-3,TGTGCCATCAGACCCAAGGGTAGCGGGAGTAGCACAGATACGCAGTATTTT,CAIRPKGSGSSTDTQYF
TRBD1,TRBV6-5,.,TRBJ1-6,TGTGCCAGCAGCCCCGGGACAGGGAGATCACCCCTCCACTTT,CASSPGTGRSPLHF
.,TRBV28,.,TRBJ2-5,TGTGCCAGCAGTTCCCGACAGACTCCACGAGAGACCCAGTACTTC,CASSSRQTPRETQYF
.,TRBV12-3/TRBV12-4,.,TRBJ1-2,TGTGCCAGCAGTTTTGGACAGAACTATGGCTACACCTTC,CASSFGQNYGYTF
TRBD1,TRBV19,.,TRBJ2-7,TGTGCCAGTAGTCCCTACAGGGGGCACTACGAGCAGTACTTC,CASSPYRGHYEQYF
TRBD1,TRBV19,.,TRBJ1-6,TGTGCCAGTAGTAACCCGGGCAGGGGGCTTTCACCCCTCCACTTT,CASSNPGRGLSPLHF
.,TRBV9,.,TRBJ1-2,TGTGCCAGCAGCCCCCGGGACATTGACTATGGCTACACCTTC,CASSPRDIDYGYTF
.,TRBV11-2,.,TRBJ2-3,TGTGCCAGCAGCTTAGTTTCGGGCAGCACAGATACGCAGTATTTT,CASSLVSGSTDTQYF
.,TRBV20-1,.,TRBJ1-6,TGCAGTGCTAGTAACAGTCAGAATTCACCCCTCCACTTT,CSASNSQNSPLHF
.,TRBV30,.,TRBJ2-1,TGTGCCTGGAGTGTCCCCCTCGAAAATGAGCAGTTCTTC,CAWSVPLENEQFF